This T cell receptor (beta chain) was captured in a study of blood T cell repertoires in COVID-19. Study at large: Material from acute and convalescent COVID-19 was sourced from the United States, Italy and Spain. PBMCs, B-cell-depleted T cells, or T cells were the source of the cDNA or gDNA that made up the material.

Per the original methods: Counts of nucleated cells, estimated from reference gene primer amplification, were obtained. Profiled with immunoSEQ multiplex PCR; TCRdb holds only in-frame clones, not every one. For V, J and clone size, that table is used; D and trimming come from the DNA. Seen here are 150,000 to 200,000 clones, around four fifths observed once, and the top ten hold 6% to 8%. Trimming stripped 4 bases from V and 3 bases from J, with 9 bases between. The CDR3 consists of 13 residues. The germline V gene encodes CDR1 MDHEN and CDR2 SYDVKM. Sequencing was done on a sample of peripheral blood. V usage is TRBV28 and J usage is TRBJ2-5, with D perhaps TRBD1 (6 bases). The receptor's source is a human donor with acute or convalescent COVID-19. The donor label of this sample is uncertain. The CDR3 reads CASSSTGEETQYF. CDR3 nucleotides: TGTGCCAGCAGTTCGACAGGAGAAGAGACCCAGTACTTC.